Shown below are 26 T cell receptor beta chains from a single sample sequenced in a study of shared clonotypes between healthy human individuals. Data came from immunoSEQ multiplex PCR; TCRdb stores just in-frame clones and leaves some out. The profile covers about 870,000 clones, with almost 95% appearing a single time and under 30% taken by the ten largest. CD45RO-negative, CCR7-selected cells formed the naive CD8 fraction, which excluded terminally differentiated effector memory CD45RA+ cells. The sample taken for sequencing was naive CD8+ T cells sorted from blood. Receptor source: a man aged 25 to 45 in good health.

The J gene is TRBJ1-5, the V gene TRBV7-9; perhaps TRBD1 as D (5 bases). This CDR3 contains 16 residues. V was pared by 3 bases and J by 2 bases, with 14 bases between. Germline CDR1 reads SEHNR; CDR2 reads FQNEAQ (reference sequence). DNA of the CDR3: TGTGCCAGCAGCTTCAGTGGGGGGTTTGGCAATCAGCCCCAGCATTTT. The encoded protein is CASSFSGGFGNQPQHF.

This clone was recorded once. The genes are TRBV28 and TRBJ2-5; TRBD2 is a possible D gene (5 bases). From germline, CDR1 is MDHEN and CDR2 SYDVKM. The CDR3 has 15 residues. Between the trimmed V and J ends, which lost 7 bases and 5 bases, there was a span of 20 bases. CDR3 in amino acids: CASTAGLSVGETQYF. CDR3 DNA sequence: TGTGCCAGCACCGCGGGTCTCAGTGTCGGTGAGACCCAGTACTTC.

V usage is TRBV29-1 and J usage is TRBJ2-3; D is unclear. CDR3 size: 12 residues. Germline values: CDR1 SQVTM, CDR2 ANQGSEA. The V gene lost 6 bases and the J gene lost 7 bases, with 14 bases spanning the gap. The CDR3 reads CSVSVDPNTQYF. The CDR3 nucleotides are TGCAGCGTGAGTGTAGATCCGAATACGCAGTATTTT.

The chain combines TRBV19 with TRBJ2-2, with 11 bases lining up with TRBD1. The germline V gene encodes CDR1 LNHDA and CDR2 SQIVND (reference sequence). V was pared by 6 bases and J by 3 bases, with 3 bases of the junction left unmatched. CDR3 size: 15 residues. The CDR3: CASRRGQGDTGELFF. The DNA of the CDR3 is TGTGCCAGTAGGAGGGGACAGGGGGACACCGGGGAGCTGTTTTTT.

DNA of the CDR3: TGTGCCATCAGTGAAGATGTCGACTACGAGCAGTACTTC. Encoded protein: CAISEDVDYEQYF. The V gene is TRBV10-3, the J gene TRBJ2-7; D ambiguous. Trimming stripped 3 bases from V and 3 bases from J, with 9 bases between. Germline V gene lookup returns CDR1 ENHRY and CDR2 SYGVKD. This CDR3 is 13 amino acids long.

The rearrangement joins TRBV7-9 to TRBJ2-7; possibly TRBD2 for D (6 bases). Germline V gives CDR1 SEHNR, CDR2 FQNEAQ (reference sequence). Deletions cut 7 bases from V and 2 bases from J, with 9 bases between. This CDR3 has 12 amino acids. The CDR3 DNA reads TGTGCCAGCAATGGGGGGACCTACGAGCAGTACTTC. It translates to CASNGGTYEQYF.

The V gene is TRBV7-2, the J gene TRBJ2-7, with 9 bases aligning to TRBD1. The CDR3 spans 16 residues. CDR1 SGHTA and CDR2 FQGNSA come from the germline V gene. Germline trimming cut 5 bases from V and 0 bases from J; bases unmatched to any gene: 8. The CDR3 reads CASSTNRGRSSYEQYF. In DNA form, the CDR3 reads TGTGCCAGCAGCACTAACAGGGGGCGCAGCTCCTACGAGCAGTACTTC.

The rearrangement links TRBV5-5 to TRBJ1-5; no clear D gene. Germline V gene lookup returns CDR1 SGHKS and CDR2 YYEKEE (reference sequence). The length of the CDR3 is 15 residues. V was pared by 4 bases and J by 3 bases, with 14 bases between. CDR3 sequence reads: CASSHRGGPNQPQHF. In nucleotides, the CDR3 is TGTGCCAGCAGCCATCGTGGCGGACCCAATCAGCCCCAGCATTTT.

The CDR3 region is CASSRVGVGANVLTF. The CDR3, as DNA: TGTGCCAGCAGCCGCGTAGGGGTCGGGGCCAACGTCCTGACTTTC. The J gene is TRBJ2-6, the V gene TRBV6-5; possibly TRBD1 for D (5 bases). CDR3 length: 15 residues. Germline CDR1 and CDR2: MNHEY and SVGAGI. Trimming stripped 6 bases from V and 4 bases from J, with 13 bases between.

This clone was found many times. CDR3 residues: CASSELGTLYEQYF. As DNA, the CDR3 is TGTGCCAGCAGTGAACTCGGGACACTGTACGAGCAGTACTTC. The chain has TRBV6-1 and TRBJ2-7; D is perhaps TRBD1 (6 bases). The V gene lost 2 bases and the J gene lost 4 bases, with 12 bases spanning the gap. The CDR3 runs 14 residues. Germline V lookup: CDR1 MNHNS, CDR2 SASEGT.

CDR3 in DNA: TGTGCCAGCAATACTAGTCTTATCTATGAGCAGTTCTTC. Amino acids: CASNTSLIYEQFF. The rearrangement links TRBV25-1 to TRBJ2-1; a weak D match, TRBD2 (5 bases). The CDR3 runs to 13 residues. V was clipped by 7 bases and J by 8 bases, with 15 bases between them. Germline CDR1 reads MGHDK; CDR2 reads SYGVNS.

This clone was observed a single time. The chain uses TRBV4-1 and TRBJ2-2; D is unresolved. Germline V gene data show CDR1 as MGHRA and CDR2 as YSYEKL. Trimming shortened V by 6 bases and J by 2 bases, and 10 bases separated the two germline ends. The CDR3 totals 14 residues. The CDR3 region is CASSPNSNTGELFF. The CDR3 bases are TGCGCCAGCAGTCCAAACAGTAACACCGGGGAGCTGTTTTTT.

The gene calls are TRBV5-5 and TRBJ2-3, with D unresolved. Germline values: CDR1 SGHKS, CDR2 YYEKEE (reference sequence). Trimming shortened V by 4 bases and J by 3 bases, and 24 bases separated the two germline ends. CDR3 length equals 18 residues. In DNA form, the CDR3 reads TGTGCCAGCAGCCGCAGGCTAGTCGACCCTAAACGAACAGATACGCAGTATTTT. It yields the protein CASSRRLVDPKRTDTQYF.

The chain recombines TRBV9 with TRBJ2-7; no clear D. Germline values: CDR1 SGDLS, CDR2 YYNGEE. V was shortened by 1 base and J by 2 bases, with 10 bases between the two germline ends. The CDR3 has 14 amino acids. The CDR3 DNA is TGTGCCAGCAGCGTATCGGACGGAGCCTACGAGCAGTACTTC. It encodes CASSVSDGAYEQYF.

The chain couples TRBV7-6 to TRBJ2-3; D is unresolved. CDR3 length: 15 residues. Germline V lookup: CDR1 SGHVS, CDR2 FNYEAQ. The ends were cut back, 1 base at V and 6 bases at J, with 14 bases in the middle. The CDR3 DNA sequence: TGTGCCAGCAGCTTAGAGACCTCCCGGGCCGATACGCAGTATTTT. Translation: CASSLETSRADTQYF.

The CDR3, as DNA: TGTGCCAGCAGCCAAGAAGGAAAGGGACTGAACCTTCGGGAGCAGTTCTTC. Translated: CASSQEGKGLNLREQFF. The gene calls are TRBV14 and TRBJ2-1; D perhaps matches TRBD2 (6 bases). Looked up from germline, CDR1 is SGHDN and CDR2 is FVKESK. V was trimmed by 0 bases and J by 10 bases, leaving 22 bases between them. CDR3 length: 17 amino acids.

The CDR3 DNA is TGTGCCAGCAGTTTTTCTCCGGGACGGACTAATGAAAAACTGTTTTTT. It yields the protein CASSFSPGRTNEKLFF. The chain couples TRBV28 to TRBJ1-4; D possibly corresponds to TRBD1 (5 bases). The CDR3 consists of 16 residues. Trimming cost V 3 bases and J 2 bases, with 13 bases left between them. Germline V gives CDR1 MDHEN, CDR2 SYDVKM.

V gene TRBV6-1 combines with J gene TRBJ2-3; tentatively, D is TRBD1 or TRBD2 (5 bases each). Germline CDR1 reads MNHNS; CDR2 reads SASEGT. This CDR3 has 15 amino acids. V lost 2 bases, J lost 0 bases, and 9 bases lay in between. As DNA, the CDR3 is TGTGCCAGCAGTGAATGGGACGGTAGCACAGATACGCAGTATTTT. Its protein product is CASSEWDGSTDTQYF.

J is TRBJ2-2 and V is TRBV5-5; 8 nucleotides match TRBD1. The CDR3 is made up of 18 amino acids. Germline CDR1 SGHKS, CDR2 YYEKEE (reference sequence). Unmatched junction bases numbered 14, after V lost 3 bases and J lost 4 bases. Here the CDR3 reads CASSSHPAQGAVTGELFF. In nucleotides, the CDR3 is TGTGCCAGCAGCTCTCACCCCGCCCAGGGGGCTGTCACCGGGGAGCTGTTTTTT.

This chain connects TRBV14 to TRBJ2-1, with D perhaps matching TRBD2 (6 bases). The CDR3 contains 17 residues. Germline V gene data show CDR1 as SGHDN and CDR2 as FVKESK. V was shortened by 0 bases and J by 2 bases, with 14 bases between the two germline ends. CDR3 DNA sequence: TGTGCCAGCAGCCAAGAGGCTGGGACTTCAACCTACAATGAGCAGTTCTTC. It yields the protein CASSQEAGTSTYNEQFF.

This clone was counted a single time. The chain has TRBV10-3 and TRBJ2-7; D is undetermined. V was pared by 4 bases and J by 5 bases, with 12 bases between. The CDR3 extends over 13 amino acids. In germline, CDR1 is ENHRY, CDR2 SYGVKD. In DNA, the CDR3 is TGTGCCATCAGTGGTCAATCAGTCGACGAGCAGTACTTC. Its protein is CAISGQSVDEQYF.

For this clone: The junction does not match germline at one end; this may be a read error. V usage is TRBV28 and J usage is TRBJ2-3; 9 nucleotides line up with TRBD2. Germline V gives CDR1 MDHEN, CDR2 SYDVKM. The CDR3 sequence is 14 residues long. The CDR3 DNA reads TGTGCCAGCAGACCCGGGACTAGCACAAATACGCAGTATTTT. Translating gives CASRPGTSTNTQYF.

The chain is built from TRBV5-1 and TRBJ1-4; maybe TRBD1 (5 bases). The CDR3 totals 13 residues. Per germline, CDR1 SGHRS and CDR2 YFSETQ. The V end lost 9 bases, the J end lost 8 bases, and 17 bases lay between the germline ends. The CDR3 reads CAKPSGGKEKLFF. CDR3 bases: TGCGCCAAGCCTTCGGGGGGGAAAGAAAAACTGTTTTTT.

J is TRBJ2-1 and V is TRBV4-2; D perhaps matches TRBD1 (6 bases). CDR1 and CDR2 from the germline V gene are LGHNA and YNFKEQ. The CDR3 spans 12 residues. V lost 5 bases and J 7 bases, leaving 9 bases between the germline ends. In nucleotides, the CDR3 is TGTGCCAGCAGCAATACAGGGAATGAGCAGTTCTTC. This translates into CASSNTGNEQFF.

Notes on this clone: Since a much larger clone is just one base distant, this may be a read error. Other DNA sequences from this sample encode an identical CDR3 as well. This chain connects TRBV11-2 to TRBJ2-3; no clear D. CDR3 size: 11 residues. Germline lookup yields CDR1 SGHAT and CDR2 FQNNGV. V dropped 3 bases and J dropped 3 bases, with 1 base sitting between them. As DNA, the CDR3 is TGTGCCAGCAGCTTGACAGATACGCAGTATTTT. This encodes CASSLTDTQYF.

CDR3 DNA sequence: TGTGCCAGCAGCCTGAGAGGACAGGGCCTCACCCAAGAGACCCAGTACTTC. Its protein is CASSLRGQGLTQETQYF. The rearrangement joins TRBV5-4 to TRBJ2-5; TRBD1 agrees at 8 bases. CDR3 size: 17 residues. Germline lookup yields CDR1 SGHNT and CDR2 YYREEE (reference sequence). With 4 bases clipped from V and 1 base from J, the junction kept 12 bases outside the gene matches.